These T cell receptor beta chains were read from a single sample in a study of regulatory T cells in long-lasting Graves disease. TCRdb reanalysed the multiplex PCR reads using MiXCR and keeps one entry per CDR3 protein. The data hold about 470,000 distinct CDR3 sequences, with about a sixth observed a single time. The same specimen was also included in a second study, on T cells in Graves' hyperthyroidism and ophthalmopathy.

The material was peripheral blood mononuclear cells (PBMCs), obtained at new diagnosis, from a patient treated with antithyroid drugs. These receptors were taken from a man aged 40-49 years with Graves disease. Both conserved end residues are trimmed from each CDR3.

v_gene: TRBV12-3/TRBV12-4
j_gene: TRBJ1-1
CDR3aa: ASSLEVGGRVNTEAF

v_gene: TRBV9
j_gene: TRBJ1-6
CDR3aa: ASSVAGGLNNSPLH

v_gene: TRBV30
j_gene: TRBJ2-1
CDR3aa: AWSVGLTNEQF

v_gene: TRBV5-1
j_gene: TRBJ2-1
CDR3aa: ASSLGWTSGDNEQF

v_gene: TRBV19
j_gene: TRBJ2-7
CDR3aa: ASSIIGDYEQY

v_gene: TRBV7-2
j_gene: TRBJ1-4
CDR3aa: ASSLTGLNEKLF

v_gene: TRBV5-1
j_gene: TRBJ2-7
CDR3aa: ASSLNWDEQY

v_gene: TRBV30
j_gene: TRBJ2-3
CDR3aa: AWSVPLGLAGASDTQY

v_gene: TRBV12-3/TRBV12-4
j_gene: TRBJ1-6
CDR3aa: ASKRGNSPLH

v_gene: TRBV4-2
j_gene: TRBJ2-1
CDR3aa: ASSLVKGLGNEQF

v_gene: TRBV5-1
j_gene: TRBJ2-2
CDR3aa: ASSLLPSGNTGELF

v_gene: TRBV3-1
j_gene: TRBJ2-1
CDR3aa: ASSQAASSYNEQF

v_gene: TRBV25-1
j_gene: TRBJ1-1
CDR3aa: ASSDRGLMNTEAF

v_gene: TRBV28
j_gene: TRBJ2-2
CDR3aa: AGHGTGGLIGELF

v_gene: TRBV11-1
j_gene: TRBJ2-1
CDR3aa: ASSRRGADNEQF

v_gene: TRBV24-1
j_gene: TRBJ2-7
CDR3aa: ATSDKKPGLAEYEQY

v_gene: TRBV27
j_gene: TRBJ2-1
CDR3aa: ASSLRWGGEQF

v_gene: TRBV20-1
j_gene: TRBJ2-7
CDR3aa: SARQGYYEQY

v_gene: TRBV20-1
j_gene: TRBJ2-7
CDR3aa: SAGGGLAGTYEQY

v_gene: TRBV5-1
j_gene: TRBJ2-1
CDR3aa: ASSWTGGSYNEQF

v_gene: TRBV30
j_gene: TRBJ1-1
CDR3aa: AWYAGQREAF

v_gene: TRBV7-6
j_gene: TRBJ2-7
CDR3aa: ASSPGTSGRNYEQY

v_gene: TRBV2
j_gene: TRBJ2-6
CDR3aa: ASSPLPGTGGSGANVLT

v_gene: TRBV12-3/TRBV12-4
j_gene: TRBJ1-5
CDR3aa: ASSPPTGGNQPQH

v_gene: TRBV7-8
j_gene: TRBJ2-5
CDR3aa: ASSLRFPGIETQY

v_gene: TRBV19
j_gene: TRBJ1-5
CDR3aa: ASSIPGSGQPQH

v_gene: TRBV13
j_gene: TRBJ1-1
CDR3aa: ASSLETVNTEAF

v_gene: TRBV27
j_gene: TRBJ2-1
CDR3aa: ASSWVPGAYNEQF

v_gene: TRBV3-1
j_gene: TRBJ2-7
CDR3aa: ASSQEWASGRSGYEQY

v_gene: TRBV10-3
j_gene: TRBJ2-6
CDR3aa: AISPGSSSGANVLT

v_gene: TRBV6-1
j_gene: TRBJ2-3
CDR3aa: ATLGGSTDTQY

v_gene: TRBV20-1
j_gene: TRBJ2-5
CDR3aa: SASGGTGDEETQY

v_gene: TRBV5-1
j_gene: TRBJ2-1
CDR3aa: ASSLAKAGSSYNEQF

v_gene: TRBV3-1
j_gene: TRBJ2-7
CDR3aa: ASSLLDQYEQY

v_gene: TRBV6-1
j_gene: TRBJ2-2
CDR3aa: ASSPNALTSGKTGELF

v_gene: TRBV28
j_gene: TRBJ1-5
CDR3aa: ASSLQPERQPQH

v_gene: TRBV29-1
j_gene: TRBJ1-1
CDR3aa: SVPTGRGTEAF

v_gene: TRBV5-1
j_gene: TRBJ2-7
CDR3aa: ASSSRPSARNEQY

v_gene: TRBV9
j_gene: TRBJ2-1
CDR3aa: ASSVELAGGDEQF

v_gene: TRBV27
j_gene: TRBJ2-6
CDR3aa: ASTQIGSGANVLT

v_gene: TRBV5-6
j_gene: TRBJ2-2
CDR3aa: ASSFEGYFTGELF

v_gene: TRBV5-1
j_gene: TRBJ1-1
CDR3aa: ASGPGRGAAEAF

v_gene: TRBV14
j_gene: TRBJ2-3
CDR3aa: ASSRGVAGVLDTQY

v_gene: TRBV20-1
j_gene: TRBJ1-2
CDR3aa: SARAPRTGLSGYT

v_gene: TRBV30
j_gene: TRBJ2-1
CDR3aa: AWNLVGDLQFEQF

v_gene: TRBV25-1
j_gene: TRBJ2-4
CDR3aa: ASRQPRGTKNIQY